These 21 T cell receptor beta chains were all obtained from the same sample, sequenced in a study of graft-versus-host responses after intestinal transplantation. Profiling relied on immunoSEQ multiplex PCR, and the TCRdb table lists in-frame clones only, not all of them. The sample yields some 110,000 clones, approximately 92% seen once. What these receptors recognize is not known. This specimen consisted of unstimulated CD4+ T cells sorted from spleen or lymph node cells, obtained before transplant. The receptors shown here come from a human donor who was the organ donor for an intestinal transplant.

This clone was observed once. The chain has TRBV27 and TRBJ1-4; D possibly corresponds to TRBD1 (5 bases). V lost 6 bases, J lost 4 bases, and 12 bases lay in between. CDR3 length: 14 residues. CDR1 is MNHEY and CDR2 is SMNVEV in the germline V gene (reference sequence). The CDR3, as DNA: TGTGCCAGCAGAGACCACAGGAGTAATGAAAAACTGTTTTTT. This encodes CASRDHRSNEKLFF.

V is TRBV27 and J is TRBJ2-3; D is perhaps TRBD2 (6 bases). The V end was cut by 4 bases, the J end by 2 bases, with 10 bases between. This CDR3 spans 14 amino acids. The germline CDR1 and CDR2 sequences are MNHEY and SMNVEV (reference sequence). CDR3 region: CASSWGRNTDTQYF. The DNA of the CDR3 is TGTGCCAGCAGTTGGGGGAGGAACACAGATACGCAGTATTTT.

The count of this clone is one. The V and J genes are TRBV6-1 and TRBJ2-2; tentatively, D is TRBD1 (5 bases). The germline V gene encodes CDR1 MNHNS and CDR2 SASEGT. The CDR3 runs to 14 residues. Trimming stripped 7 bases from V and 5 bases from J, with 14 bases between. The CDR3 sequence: CASTTPGLTGELFF. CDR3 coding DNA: TGTGCCAGCACCACCCCAGGGCTAACCGGGGAGCTGTTTTTT.

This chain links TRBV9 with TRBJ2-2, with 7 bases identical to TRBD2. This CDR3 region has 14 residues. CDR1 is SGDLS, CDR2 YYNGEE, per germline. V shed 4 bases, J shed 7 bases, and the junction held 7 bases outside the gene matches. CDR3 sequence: CASSYRRTSGELFF. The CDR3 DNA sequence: TGTGCCAGCAGCTACCGCAGGACTAGCGGGGAGCTGTTTTTT.

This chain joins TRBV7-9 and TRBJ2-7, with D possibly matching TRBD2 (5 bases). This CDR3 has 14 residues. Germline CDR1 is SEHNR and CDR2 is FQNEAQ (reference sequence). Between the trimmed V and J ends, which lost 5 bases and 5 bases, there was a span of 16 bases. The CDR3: CASSLGESVDEQYF. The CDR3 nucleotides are TGTGCCAGCAGCCTTGGGGAGTCGGTGGACGAGCAGTACTTC.

The CDR3 coding sequence is TGTGCCAGCAGCAAACAGGGTTCTAATTCACCCCTCCACTTT. As protein: CASSKQGSNSPLHF. The chain couples TRBV21-1 to TRBJ1-6; the table's D call TRBD1 went unverified against the DNA. TRBV21-1 represents a pseudogene. This CDR3 is built from 14 residues.

The CDR3 DNA reads as TGTGCCAGCAGCTCCAACGCTGGGACAGGTGGCTACACCTTC. It translates to CASSSNAGTGGYTF. The chain couples TRBV11-2 to TRBJ1-2, with TRBD1 identical over 8 bases. From germline, CDR1 is SGHAT and CDR2 FQNNGV. V lost 4 bases and J lost 7; bases outside the gene matches: 8. The CDR3 consists of 14 residues.

CDR3 amino acids: CASRQSGSWYEQYF. The DNA of the CDR3 is TGTGCCAGCAGGCAAAGCGGGAGCTGGTACGAGCAGTACTTC. This chain connects TRBV7-2 to TRBJ2-7, with 8 positions matching TRBD2. The CDR3 is 14 residues long. Germline CDR1 SGHTA, CDR2 FQGNSA. V lost 6 bases to trimming and J lost 4 bases; unmatched junction nucleotides: 8.

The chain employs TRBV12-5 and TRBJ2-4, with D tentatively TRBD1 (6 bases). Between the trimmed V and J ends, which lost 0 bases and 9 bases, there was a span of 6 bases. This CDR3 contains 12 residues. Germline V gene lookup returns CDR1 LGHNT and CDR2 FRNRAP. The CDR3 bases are TGTGCTAGTGGTTTGGTACAGGGCATTCAGTACTTC. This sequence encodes CASGLVQGIQYF.

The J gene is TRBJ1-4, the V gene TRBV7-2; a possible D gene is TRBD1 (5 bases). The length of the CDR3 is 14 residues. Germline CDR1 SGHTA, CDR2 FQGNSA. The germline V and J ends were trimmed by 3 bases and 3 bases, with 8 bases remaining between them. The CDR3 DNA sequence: TGTGCCAGCAGCTTGGGGACTTCTAATGAAAAACTGTTTTTT. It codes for CASSLGTSNEKLFF.

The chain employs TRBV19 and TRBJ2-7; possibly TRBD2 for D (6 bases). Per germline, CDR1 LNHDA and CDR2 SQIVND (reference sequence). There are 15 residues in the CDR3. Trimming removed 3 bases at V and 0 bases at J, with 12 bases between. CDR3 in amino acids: CASSMGLTSSYEQYF. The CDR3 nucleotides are TGTGCCAGTAGTATGGGACTGACAAGCTCCTACGAGCAGTACTTC.

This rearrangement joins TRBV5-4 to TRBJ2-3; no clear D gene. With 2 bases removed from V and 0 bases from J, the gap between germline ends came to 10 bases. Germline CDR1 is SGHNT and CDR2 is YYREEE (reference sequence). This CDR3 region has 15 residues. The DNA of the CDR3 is TGTGCCAGCAGCTTTAAACGCGGAAGCACAGATACGCAGTATTTT. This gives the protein CASSFKRGSTDTQYF.

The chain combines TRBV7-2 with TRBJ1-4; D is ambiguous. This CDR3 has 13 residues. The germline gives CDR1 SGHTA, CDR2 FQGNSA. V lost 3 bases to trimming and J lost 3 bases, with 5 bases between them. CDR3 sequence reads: CASSLVANEKLFF. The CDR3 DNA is TGTGCCAGCAGCTTGGTTGCTAATGAAAAACTGTTTTTT.

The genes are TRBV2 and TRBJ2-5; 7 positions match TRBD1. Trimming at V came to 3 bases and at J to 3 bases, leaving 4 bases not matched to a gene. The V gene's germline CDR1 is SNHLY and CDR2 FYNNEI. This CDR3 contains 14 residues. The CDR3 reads CASSERGPEETQYF. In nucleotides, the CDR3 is TGTGCCAGCAGTGAGAGGGGGCCTGAAGAGACCCAGTACTTC.

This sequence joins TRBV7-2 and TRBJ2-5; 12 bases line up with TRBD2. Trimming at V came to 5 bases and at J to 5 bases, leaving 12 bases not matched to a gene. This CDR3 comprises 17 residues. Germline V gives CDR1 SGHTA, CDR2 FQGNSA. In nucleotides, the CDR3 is TGTGCCAGCAGCGGAGAGACGACTAGCGGGAGTATGGAGACCCAGTACTTC. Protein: CASSGETTSGSMETQYF. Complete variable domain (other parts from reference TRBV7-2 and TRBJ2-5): GAGVSQSPSNKVTEKGKDVELRCDPISGHTALYWYRQSLGQGLEFLIYFQGNSAPDKSGLPSDRFSAERTGGSVSTLTIQRTQQEDSAVYLCASSGETTSGSMETQYFGPGTRLLVL.

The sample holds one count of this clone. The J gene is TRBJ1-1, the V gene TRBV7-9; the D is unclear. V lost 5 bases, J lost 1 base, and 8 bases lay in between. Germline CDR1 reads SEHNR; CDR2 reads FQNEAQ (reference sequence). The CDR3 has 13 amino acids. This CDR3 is CASSPPENTEAFF. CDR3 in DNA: TGTGCCAGCAGCCCCCCTGAGAACACTGAAGCTTTCTTT.

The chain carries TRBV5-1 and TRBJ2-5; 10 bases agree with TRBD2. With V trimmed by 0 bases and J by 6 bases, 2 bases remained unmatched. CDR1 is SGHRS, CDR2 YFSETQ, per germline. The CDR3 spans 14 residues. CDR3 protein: CASSLDSGRQTQYF. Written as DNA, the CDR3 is TGCGCCAGCAGCTTGGATAGCGGGAGGCAGACCCAGTACTTC.

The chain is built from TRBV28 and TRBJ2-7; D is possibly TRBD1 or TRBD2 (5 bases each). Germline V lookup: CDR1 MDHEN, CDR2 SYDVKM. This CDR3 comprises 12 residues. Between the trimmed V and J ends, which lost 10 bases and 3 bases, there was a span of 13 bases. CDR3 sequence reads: CATSGALYEQYF. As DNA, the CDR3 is TGTGCCACCTCCGGGGCCCTCTACGAGCAGTACTTC.

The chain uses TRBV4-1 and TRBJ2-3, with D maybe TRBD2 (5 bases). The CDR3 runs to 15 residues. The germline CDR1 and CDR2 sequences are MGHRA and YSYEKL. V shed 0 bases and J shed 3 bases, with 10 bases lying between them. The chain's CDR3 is CASSQDIRRTDTQYF. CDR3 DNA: TGCGCCAGCAGCCAAGATATAAGGAGGACAGATACGCAGTATTTT.

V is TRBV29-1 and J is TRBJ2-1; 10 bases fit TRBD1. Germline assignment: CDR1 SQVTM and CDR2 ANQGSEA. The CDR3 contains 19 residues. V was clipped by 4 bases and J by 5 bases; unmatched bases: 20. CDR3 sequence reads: CSVGPRDRRKGQGNNEQFF. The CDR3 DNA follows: TGCAGCGTTGGGCCCCGGGACAGGAGGAAGGGACAGGGGAACAATGAGCAGTTCTTC.

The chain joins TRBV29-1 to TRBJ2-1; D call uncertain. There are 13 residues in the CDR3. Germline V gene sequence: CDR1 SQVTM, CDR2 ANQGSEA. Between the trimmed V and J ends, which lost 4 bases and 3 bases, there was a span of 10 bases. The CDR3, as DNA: TGCAGCGTTGGGGTTTTAGGCTACAATGAGCAGTTCTTC. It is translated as CSVGVLGYNEQFF.